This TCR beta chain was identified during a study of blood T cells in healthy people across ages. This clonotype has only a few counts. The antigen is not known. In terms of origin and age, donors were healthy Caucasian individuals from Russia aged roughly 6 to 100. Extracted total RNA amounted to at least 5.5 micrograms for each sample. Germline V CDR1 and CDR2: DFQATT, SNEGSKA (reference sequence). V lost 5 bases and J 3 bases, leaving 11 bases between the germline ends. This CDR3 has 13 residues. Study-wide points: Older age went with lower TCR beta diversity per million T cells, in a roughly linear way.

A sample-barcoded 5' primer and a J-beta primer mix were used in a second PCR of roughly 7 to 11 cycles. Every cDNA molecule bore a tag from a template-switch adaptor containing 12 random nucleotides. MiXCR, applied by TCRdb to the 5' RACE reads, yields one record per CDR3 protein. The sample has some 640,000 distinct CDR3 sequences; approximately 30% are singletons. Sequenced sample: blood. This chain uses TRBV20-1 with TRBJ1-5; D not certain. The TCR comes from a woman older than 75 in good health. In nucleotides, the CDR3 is TGCAGTGCTGAGGCCCGGCTCAATCAGCCCCAGCATTTT. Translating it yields CSAEARLNQPQHF.